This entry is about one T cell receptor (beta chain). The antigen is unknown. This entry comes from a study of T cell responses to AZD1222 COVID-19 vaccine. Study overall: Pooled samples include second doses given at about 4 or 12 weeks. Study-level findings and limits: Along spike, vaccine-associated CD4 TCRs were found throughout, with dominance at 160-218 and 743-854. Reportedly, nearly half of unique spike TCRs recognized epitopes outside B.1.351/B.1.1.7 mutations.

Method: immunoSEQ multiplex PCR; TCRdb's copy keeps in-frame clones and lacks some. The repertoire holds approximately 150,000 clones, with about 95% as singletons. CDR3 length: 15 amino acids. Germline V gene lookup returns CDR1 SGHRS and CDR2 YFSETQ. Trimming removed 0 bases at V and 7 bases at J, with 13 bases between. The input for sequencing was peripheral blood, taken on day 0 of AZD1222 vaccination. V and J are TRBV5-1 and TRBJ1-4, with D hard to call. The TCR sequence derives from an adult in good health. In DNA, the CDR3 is TGCGCCAGCAGCTTGGGGCTGGGGAACGGTGAAAAACTGTTTTTT. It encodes CASSLGLGNGEKLFF. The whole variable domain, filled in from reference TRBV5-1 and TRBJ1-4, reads KAGVTQTPRYLIKTRGQQVTLSCSPISGHRSVSWYQQTPGQGLQFLFEYFSETQRNKGNFPGRFSGRQFSNSRSEMNVSTLELGDSALYLCASSLGLGNGEKLFFGSGTQLSVL.